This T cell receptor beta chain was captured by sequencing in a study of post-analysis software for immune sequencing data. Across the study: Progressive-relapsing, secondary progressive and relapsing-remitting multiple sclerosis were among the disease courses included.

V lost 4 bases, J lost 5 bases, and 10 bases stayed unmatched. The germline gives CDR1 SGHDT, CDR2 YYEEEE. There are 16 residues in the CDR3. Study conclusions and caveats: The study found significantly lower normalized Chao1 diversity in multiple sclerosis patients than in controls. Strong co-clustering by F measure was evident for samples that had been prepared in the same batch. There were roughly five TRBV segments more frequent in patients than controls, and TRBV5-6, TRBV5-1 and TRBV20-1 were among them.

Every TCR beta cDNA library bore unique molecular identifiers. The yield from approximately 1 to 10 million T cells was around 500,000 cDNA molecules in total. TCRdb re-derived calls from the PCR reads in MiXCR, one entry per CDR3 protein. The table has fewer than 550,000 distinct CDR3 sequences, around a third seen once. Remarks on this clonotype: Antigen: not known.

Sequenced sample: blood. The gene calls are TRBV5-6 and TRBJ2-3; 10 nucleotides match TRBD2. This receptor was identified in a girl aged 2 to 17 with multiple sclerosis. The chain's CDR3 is CASSSTAGGQGDTQYF. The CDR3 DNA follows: TGTGCCAGCAGCAGTACAGCGGGGGGGCAGGGAGATACGCAGTATTTT. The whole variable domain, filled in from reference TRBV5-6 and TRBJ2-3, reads DAGVTQSPTHLIKTRGQQVTLRCSPKSGHDTVSWYQQALGQGPQFIFQYYEEEERQRGNFPDRFSGHQFPNYSSELNVNALLLGDSALYLCASSSTAGGQGDTQYFGPGTRLTVL.